A selection of T cell receptor beta chains follows, all from one sample in a study of radiation and T cells in renal cell carcinoma. Generated by immunoSEQ multiplex PCR, the TCRdb table keeps only in-frame clones and is missing some. The data contain 70,000 or so clones, about 80% of them seen just once; the ten biggest clones take up about 6%. Sequenced here: blood, sampled from a patient whose treatment included radiotherapy and nephrectomy. These receptors all stem from a man between 60 and 75 years old with renal cell carcinoma. CDR3s include the opening cysteine and the closing phenylalanine or tryptophan. The D gene is left open where the match is weak. For some rows the clone size is stated as once, few or many, or as a class when expanded; others skip it.

>.|TRBJ2-7|TRBD1|TRBV7-6
CASSLSPGQGFEQYF
TGTGCCAGCAGCTTAAGCCCGGGACAGGGGTTCGAGCAGTACTTC
>.|TRBJ2-1|TRBD2|TRBV11-2
CASSPRLAGVSNEQFF
TGTGCCAGCAGCCCCCGACTAGCGGGAGTTTCCAATGAGCAGTTCTTC
>.|TRBJ1-1|.|TRBV28
CASSRPQQGYTEAFF
TGTGCCAGCAGCCGACCCCAACAGGGATACACTGAAGCTTTCTTT
>.|TRBJ1-2|.|TRBV7-2
CASSLDPLYGYTF
TGTGCCAGCAGCTTAGACCCCCTCTATGGCTACACCTTC
>.|TRBJ2-5|.|TRBV5-1
CASSPNHSGVQETQYF
TGCGCCAGCAGCCCTAACCATTCAGGGGTCCAAGAGACCCAGTACTTC
>.|TRBJ2-2|.|TRBV27
CASSFNPGRGGELFF
TGTGCCAGCAGTTTCAACCCTGGACGGGGAGGGGAGCTGTTTTTT
>.|TRBJ2-4|TRBD1|TRBV7-9
CASSLGGGADIQYF
TGTGCCAGCAGCTTAGGAGGGGGCGCGGACATTCAGTACTTC
>once|TRBJ2-3|.|TRBV10-3
CAISESLGDTQYF
TGTGCCATCAGTGAGTCGTTGGGGGATACGCAGTATTTT
>.|TRBJ2-1|.|TRBV11-2
CASGGRQYNEQFF
TGTGCCAGCGGTGGGAGGCAGTACAATGAGCAGTTCTTC
>.|TRBJ2-3|TRBD2|TRBV5-4
CASSLAGGPRTDTQYF
TGTGCCAGCAGCCTCGCGGGAGGGCCAAGGACAGATACGCAGTATTTT
>.|TRBJ1-2|.|TRBV14
CASSQVGLTHGYTF
TGTGCCAGCAGCCAAGTCGGTTTGACTCATGGCTACACCTTC
>.|TRBJ1-1|.|TRBV6-5
CASSRGNTEAFF
TGTGCCAGCAGCAGGGGGAACACTGAAGCTTTCTTT
>.|TRBJ1-5|.|TRBV10-3
CAISPGRGSNQPQHF
TGTGCCATCAGCCCGGGACGCGGAAGCAATCAGCCCCAGCATTTT
>.|TRBJ2-3|TRBD2|TRBV6-4
CASSDSSGRADTQYF
TGTGCCAGCAGTGACAGTAGCGGGAGGGCAGATACGCAGTATTTT
>.|TRBJ1-3|.|TRBV5-1
CASSFSEGGNTIYF
TGCGCCAGCAGCTTTTCCGAGGGGGGAAACACCATATATTTT
>.|TRBJ2-5|.|TRBV5-4
CASSLAQGKQYF
TGTGCCAGCAGCTTGGCCCAGGGGAAGCAGTACTTC
>.|TRBJ1-1|.|TRBV10-3
CAISESQVTEAFF
TGTGCCATCAGTGAGTCTCAGGTCACTGAAGCTTTCTTT
>.|TRBJ2-5|.|TRBV30
CAWSPKETQYF
TGTGCCTGGAGCCCAAAAGAGACCCAGTACTTC
>.|TRBJ2-5|TRBD2|TRBV5-1
CASSTGLAGVLETQYF
TGCGCCAGCAGCACTGGACTAGCGGGAGTTCTGGAGACCCAGTACTTC
>.|TRBJ2-2|.|TRBV5-1
CASSLGLNTGELFF
TGCGCCAGCAGCTTGGGTTTAAACACCGGGGAGCTGTTTTTT
>few|TRBJ2-3|TRBD2|TRBV5-1
CASSSTPPGLAIGTDTQYF
TGCGCCAGCAGCTCAACTCCCCCGGGACTAGCGATAGGCACAGATACGCAGTATTTT
>.|TRBJ2-6|.|TRBV6-5
CASSYRGVGANVLTF
TGTGCCAGCAGTTACAGGGGGGTTGGGGCCAACGTCCTGACTTTC
>.|TRBJ2-1|.|TRBV27
CASSPDWYNEQFF
TGTGCCAGCAGTCCTGACTGGTACAATGAGCAGTTCTTC
>few|TRBJ2-7|TRBD1|TRBV28
CASILGDRVGEQYF
TGTGCCAGCATCTTGGGAGACAGGGTCGGCGAGCAGTACTTC
>once|TRBJ2-7|TRBD1|TRBV5-1
CASSRTGESEQYF
TGCGCCAGCAGCCGGACAGGGGAAAGCGAGCAGTACTTC
>.|TRBJ2-3|.|TRBV11-2
CASSLSRDTQYF
TGTGCCAGCAGCTTATCCCGGGATACGCAGTATTTT
>.|TRBJ2-3|.|TRBV27
CASSPRSSDTQYF
TGTGCCAGCAGTCCGAGGAGTTCAGATACGCAGTATTTT
>.|TRBJ1-5|.|TRBV21-1
CASSKALRVDNQPQHF
TGTGCCAGCAGCAAAGCGCTAAGGGTAGACAATCAGCCCCAGCATTTT
>once|TRBJ2-3|.|TRBV4-2
CASSERGGGVSTDTQYF
TGTGCCAGCAGCGAGAGGGGGGGCGGGGTTAGCACAGATACGCAGTATTTT
>.|TRBJ2-7|TRBD2|TRBV27
CASSLTLAAYEQYF
TGTGCCAGCAGTTTGACGCTAGCGGCCTACGAGCAGTACTTC
>.|TRBJ2-5|.|TRBV2
CASRDHLLVRGETQYF
TGTGCCAGCAGAGACCACCTACTAGTACGGGGGGAGACCCAGTACTTC
>.|TRBJ2-7|.|TRBV27
CASSLLGGAFSHTYEQYF
TGTGCCAGCAGTTTATTGGGTGGGGCCTTTAGCCATACCTACGAGCAGTACTTC
>.|TRBJ2-7|TRBD1|TRBV5-4
CAIAWDRGTYEQYF
TGTGCCATAGCGTGGGACAGGGGAACCTACGAGCAGTACTTC
>.|TRBJ2-3|.|TRBV5-6
CASTLGGETQYF
TGTGCCAGCACCCTTGGTGGGGAGACGCAGTATTTT
>few|TRBJ1-2|.|TRBV9
CASKCNTF
TGTGCCAGCAAATGCAACACCTTC
>.|TRBJ2-7|.|TRBV28
CASSDLLEGFYEQYF
TGTGCCAGCAGCGACCTATTAGAGGGGTTCTACGAGCAGTACTTC
>once|TRBJ2-1|TRBD1|TRBV2
CASRTGQGANEQFF
TGTGCCAGCAGGACGGGACAGGGGGCGAATGAGCAGTTCTTC
>.|TRBJ2-7|TRBD1|TRBV5-1
CASSIGQGIYEQYF
TGCGCCAGCAGCATCGGACAGGGTATTTACGAGCAGTACTTC
>.|TRBJ2-3|TRBD2|TRBV14
CASSWTSGATDTQYF
TGTGCCAGCAGCTGGACTAGCGGGGCAACAGATACGCAGTATTTT
>.|TRBJ1-1|TRBD1|TRBV4-3
CASSQGTGGPVTEAFF
TGCGCCAGCAGCCAAGGGACAGGGGGCCCAGTCACTGAAGCTTTCTTT
>.|TRBJ1-1|TRBD1|TRBV19
CASSTTGVTEAFF
TGTGCCAGTAGTACGACAGGGGTCACTGAAGCTTTCTTT
>.|TRBJ1-5|.|TRBV21-1
CASSTGTGRGNQPQHF
TGTGCCAGCAGCACTGGGACAGGTAGGGGCAATCAGCCCCAGCATTTT
>.|TRBJ1-2|.|TRBV4-2
CASSQDLGTLANYGYTF
TGTGCCAGCAGCCAAGATCTGGGGACACTAGCTAACTATGGCTACACCTTC
>.|TRBJ2-7|.|TRBV10-1
CASSSDLTGSNSYEQYF
TGCGCCAGCAGTTCAGATTTAACGGGGTCAAACTCCTACGAGCAGTACTTC
>.|TRBJ2-1|.|TRBV28
CASSSTRGYNEQFF
TGTGCCAGCAGTTCCACCCGGGGATACAATGAGCAGTTCTTC
>.|TRBJ2-6|.|TRBV2
CASRPGANVLTF
TGTGCCAGCAGACCTGGGGCCAACGTCCTGACTTTC
>.|TRBJ1-5|TRBD1|TRBV27
CASRLEGFGTGQKYSNQPQHF
TGTGCCAGCAGACTAGAAGGGTTCGGGACAGGGCAGAAGTATAGCAATCAGCCCCAGCATTTT
>.|TRBJ2-1|.|TRBV27
CASSFGRESYNEQFF
TGTGCCAGCAGTTTTGGGCGGGAATCCTACAATGAGCAGTTCTTC
>.|TRBJ1-4|.|TRBV7-2
CASSRDLSDNEKLFF
TGTGCCAGCAGCAGGGACTTGTCAGATAATGAAAAACTGTTTTTT